This note documents a single T cell receptor (beta chain) sequence. The source of the sample is a study of T cell changes during pregnancy in multiple sclerosis. Trimming took off 4 bases at V and 1 base at J, with 14 bases between the two ends. The CDR3 has 15 residues. The germline CDR1 and CDR2 sequences are SEHNR and FQNEAQ (reference sequence). The table came from immunoSEQ multiplex PCR; TCRdb's copy has only in-frame clones and leaves some out. Of approximately 92,000 clones in the sample, over 80% are singletons; the top ten hold around 2.7%. The sample here was peripheral blood, taken in the first trimester of pregnancy. This receptor was taken from a female donor with multiple sclerosis, enrolled in a pregnancy study. This rearrangement joins TRBV7-9 to TRBJ2-7; possible D gene TRBD1, 6 bases. This CDR3 reads CASSSRDRTSYEQYF. The CDR3 DNA follows: TGTGCCAGCAGCTCCCGCGACAGGACTTCCTACGAGCAGTACTTC.